Sequencing of this TCR beta chain was carried out in a study of blood T cell repertoires in COVID-19. Study at large: Sample material is recorded as cDNA or gDNA derived from T cells, B-cell-depleted T cells, or PBMCs.

Cohort allocation depended upon clinical history that participants reported. Repertoires were generated with immunoSEQ multiplex PCR, while TCRdb's copy carries only in-frame clones and drops some. The table shows about 210,000 clones, with approximately 90% occurring only once. This clone was found once. V dropped 5 bases and J dropped 7; count of bases not matched to a gene: 7. The germline V gene encodes CDR1 MNHNY and CDR2 SVGAGI (reference sequence). The CDR3 length is 13 residues. The chain joins TRBV6-6 to TRBJ1-2, with 7 positions matching TRBD1. The source is a man aged 25-40 years who had recovered from COVID-19. Sequences were obtained from PBMCs or T cells enriched from blood (not recorded which). CDR3 protein: CASSRQGFSGYTF. In DNA, the CDR3 is TGTGCCAGCAGTAGACAGGGATTCAGTGGCTACACCTTC.